The subject of this entry is one T cell receptor (beta chain). This entry comes from a study of OX40 agonist ivuxolimab in advanced cancers. Study details: The drug used for patients, ivuxolimab, was an agonistic anti-OX40 (CD134) antibody. Patients with prior anti-PD-1, anti-PD-L1 or anti-CTLA-4 therapy were eligible; 40% had some.

Using immunoSEQ multiplex PCR, the repertoire was profiled, and TCRdb retains in-frame clones only, with some absent. The sample has about 47,000 clones; around 88% are singletons. The CDR3 contains 13 residues. Trimming left V 1 base short and J 6 bases short, with 6 bases between. Germline loops: CDR1 SEHNR, CDR2 FQNEAQ (reference sequence). This receptor was identified in an adult with an advanced solid tumor such as melanoma, head and neck, liver or kidney cancer. Sequenced material: CD4+ or CD8+ T cells sorted from blood, taken in a trial of the OX40 agonist ivuxolimab. The chain joins TRBV7-9 to TRBJ2-2; D unclear. This CDR3 is CASSLVGPGELFF. The CDR3, as DNA: TGTGCCAGCAGCTTAGTAGGTCCCGGGGAGCTGTTTTTT.